The subject of this entry is one T cell receptor beta chain. It has no known antigen specificity. The junction departs from the called germline gene at one end, perhaps through a read error. The intended sense of this specimen's treatment or condition label: live attenuated yellow fever vaccine strain. At each blood-draw timepoint, two biological replicates of bulk PBMCs were collected. A standard Ficoll-Paque protocol was used to isolate PBMCs from peripheral blood. TriZol was used to extract RNA from bulk PBMCs, CD4 and CD8 fractions, and dextramer-positive and dextramer-negative fractions. The data derive from a study of T cells after yellow fever vaccination (dated by TCRdb to about 2019). At the level of the whole study: The SMART-Seq v4 Ultra Low Input RNA kit was used to prepare libraries from fractions with low cell numbers. To track T-cell clones before and after primary and booster YFV17D yellow fever vaccination, bulk TCR alpha and beta repertoires were sequenced longitudinally. Two healthy male donors made up the cohort, one aged 18 to 30 years and the other aged 30 to 40 years. Blood was collected at multiple timepoints before and after primary and secondary immunization, and bulk PBMC replicates and cell subsets were isolated.

The listed sequencing device is Illumina NovaSeq 6000. TCR cDNA was synthesized by 5'RACE template switching, through which a universal primer site and unique molecular identifiers were introduced. cDNA synthesis was primed from both the TCR alpha and TCR beta constant segments. Two PCR steps were used to amplify libraries, with sample barcodes and sequencing adapters being added in the second step. Libraries were sequenced on Illumina HiSeq 2500 (2x100 bp) or NovaSeq (2x150 bp). Per the original workflow: Demultiplexing of reads and collapsing into UMI consensus sequences were performed with MIGEC, and V(D)J alignment was carried out with MiXCR. Clonotypes responding to the vaccine were identified with edgeR on replicate PBMC samples, with the criteria of FDR below 0.01 and a log2 fold change above 5 up to day 15. Bulk clonotypes were assigned CD4 or CD8 identity according to which sequenced CD4 or CD8 repertoire held them at higher abundance. Using fastp trimming at Q25 and MiXCR clonotype assembly, TCRdb reanalyzed the public sequencing data and kept in-frame beta chains. Duplicate CDR3 protein sequences are folded into a single record with the most common DNA and genes. In this record, the V and J calls reflect TCRdb's handling and not the investigators' own analysis. The sample table holds 300,000 or so distinct CDR3 sequences, of which around 3.9% were seen once. The top ten hold around 24% of the sample.

What the research found in general, with its limitations: FACS-sorted repertoires could contain abundant contaminating clonotypes from the bulk population, so computational filtering was required. The secondary T-cell response was found to be weaker but faster than the primary response, with a peak reached on day 5 rather than on day 15. After the booster, most clones that had expanded after primary vaccination were detected again (roughly 95% of CD4 and roughly 86% of CD8), suggesting broad maintenance of memory. A small share of clonotypes was detected in both CD4 and CD8 compartments, with the overlap likely arising from convergent recombination. Because only a couple of donors were included in the study, the extent to which the findings can be generalized is limited.

Including the terminal cysteine and phenylalanine, the CDR3 comprises 15 residues. Just the 45-base CDR3 DNA is kept, in frame starting at base 1. CDR1 and CDR2 are read off the germline V gene (reference sequence) as SEHNR and FQNEAQ. The sequence links TRBV7-9 to TRBJ2-2; no D segment can be confidently identified. The clonotype comes from a young man who received the YFV17D yellow fever vaccine. Sequencing used PBMCs, obtained 5 days after the yellow fever booster vaccination. CDR3 protein: CAGSSGSTNTGELFF. The DNA sequence is TGTGCCGGCAGCTCCGGGTCGACGAACACCGGGGAGCTGTTTTTT.